The 2 T cell receptor beta chains reported below all come from one sample, sequenced in a study of blood T cells in healthy people across ages. PCR was performed a second time for 7 to 11 cycles using a sample-barcoded 5' primer and a J-beta primer mix. Each CDR3 protein gets one entry after TCRdb re-called the 5' RACE reads with MiXCR. The sample has some 730,000 distinct CDR3 sequences, about 20% seen once. Sequencing input: blood. The origin of the receptors is a man between 70 and 80 years old in good health.

Comment on this clonotype: One end of the junction varies from germline; a read error may be responsible. This rearrangement joins TRBV28 to TRBJ1-1; D not certain. CDR1 is MDHEN and CDR2 is SYDVKM in the germline V gene. The CDR3 extends over 14 amino acids. The CDR3 DNA is TGTGCCGGCAGTCTTTGGGGAGAGAACACTGAAGCTTTCTTT. Its protein product is CAGSLWGENTEAFF.

This clonotype was seen a handful of times. As DNA, the CDR3 is TGCAGTGCTAGAGACTGGGGGAATTCACCCCTCCACTTT. Translating gives CSARDWGNSPLHF. The chain joins TRBV20-1 to TRBJ1-6; possible D gene TRBD1, 5 bases. CDR3 length: 13 amino acids. Looked up from germline, CDR1 is DFQATT and CDR2 is SNEGSKA (reference sequence). Trimming left V 0 bases short and J 7 bases short, with 7 bases between.